The 2 T cell receptor beta chains presented below share a single source sample, sequenced in a study of blood T cells in healthy people across ages. Then a second PCR, running about 6 to 11 cycles, was carried out with a sample-barcoded 5' primer and a J-beta primer mix. Via MiXCR, TCRdb re-called the 5' RACE reads, giving one row per CDR3 protein. The data hold 700,000 to 800,000 distinct CDR3 sequences, with 35% to 45% observed a single time. Sequencing used blood. The receptors here all came from a woman between 55 and 75 years old in good health.

This clonotype appeared a few times. This chain connects TRBV28 to TRBJ1-2, with a weak D call TRBD1 (5 bases). Looked up from germline, CDR1 is MDHEN and CDR2 is SYDVKM. V was clipped by 3 bases and J by 8 bases, with 16 bases between them. This CDR3 spans 14 amino acids. CDR3: CASSLPGGAGGYTF. CDR3 DNA sequence: TGTGCCAGCAGTTTGCCGGGAGGGGCAGGGGGCTACACCTTC.

The chain employs TRBV29-1 and TRBJ2-1; weak D call: TRBD1 (5 bases). The CDR3 covers 11 residues. The V gene's germline CDR1 is SQVTM and CDR2 ANQGSEA. The germline V and J ends were trimmed by 4 bases and 5 bases, with 6 bases remaining between them. CDR3 sequence (DNA): TGCAGCGTTGGACAGAACAATGAGCAGTTCTTC. Protein: CSVGQNNEQFF.